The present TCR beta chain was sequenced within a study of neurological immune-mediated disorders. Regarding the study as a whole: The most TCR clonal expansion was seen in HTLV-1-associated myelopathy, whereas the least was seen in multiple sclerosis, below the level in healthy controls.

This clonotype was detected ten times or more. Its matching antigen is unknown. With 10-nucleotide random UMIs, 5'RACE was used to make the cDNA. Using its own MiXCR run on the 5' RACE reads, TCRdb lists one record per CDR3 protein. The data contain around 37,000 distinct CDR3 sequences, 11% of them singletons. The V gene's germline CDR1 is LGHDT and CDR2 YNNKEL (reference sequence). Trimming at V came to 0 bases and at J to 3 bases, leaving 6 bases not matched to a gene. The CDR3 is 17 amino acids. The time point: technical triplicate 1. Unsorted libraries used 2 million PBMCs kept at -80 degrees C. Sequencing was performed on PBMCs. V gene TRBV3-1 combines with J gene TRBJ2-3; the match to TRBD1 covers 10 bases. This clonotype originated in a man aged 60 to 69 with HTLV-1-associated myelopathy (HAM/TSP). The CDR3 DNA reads TGTGCCAGCAGCCAAGACTTCGGGACAGGGGCGACAGATACGCAGTATTTT. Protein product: CASSQDFGTGATDTQYF.